The 6 T cell receptor beta chains below all came from one sample that was sequenced in a study of blood T cell repertoires in COVID-19. Sequencing used immunoSEQ multiplex PCR; TCRdb keeps in-frame clones, though not all of them. The table includes 100,000 to 150,000 clones, about 81% detected once. Sequenced input: peripheral blood. These receptors were collected from a woman older than 75 with acute or convalescent COVID-19.

This chain joins TRBV4-3 and TRBJ2-1, with 10 bases fitting TRBD2. Germline trimming cut 1 base from V and 2 bases from J; bases unmatched to any gene: 11. This CDR3 has 19 amino acids. Germline V gene sequence: CDR1 LGHNA, CDR2 YSLEER. The DNA for the CDR3 is TGCGCCAGCAGCCAAGGGGCGGCTAGCGGGGGACAAACCTACAATGAGCAGTTCTTC. This gives the protein CASSQGAASGGQTYNEQFF.

The chain combines TRBV5-8 with TRBJ1-2; no definite D call. Germline V lookup: CDR1 SGHTS, CDR2 YDEGEE. This CDR3 contains 12 residues. The V end was cut by 1 base, the J end by 3 bases, with 4 bases between. CDR3 amino acids: CASSLPDYGYTF. The DNA of the CDR3 is TGTGCCAGCAGCTTGCCAGACTATGGCTACACCTTC.

This chain joins TRBV7-2 and TRBJ1-6; D remains ambiguous. The V gene lost 5 bases and the J gene lost 0 bases, with 11 bases spanning the gap. CDR1 and CDR2 (germline): SGHTA, FQGNSA. The CDR3 is made up of 16 amino acids. The CDR3 spells CASSPRMSSYNSPLHF. For the CDR3, the DNA is TGTGCCAGCAGCCCGCGAATGAGCTCCTATAATTCACCCCTCCACTTT.

The V gene is TRBV7-9, the J gene TRBJ1-4; the D gene is possibly TRBD1 (5 bases). This CDR3 comprises 15 residues. The V and J ends lost 2 bases and 7 bases respectively, with 14 bases between them. From germline, CDR1 is SEHNR and CDR2 FQNEAQ (reference sequence). This CDR3 is CASSLITGVVEKLFF. The CDR3 DNA sequence: TGTGCCAGCAGCTTAATCACAGGAGTTGTTGAAAAACTGTTTTTT.

The chain carries TRBV19 and TRBJ1-1, with TRBD1 matching over 9 bases. The length of the CDR3 is 17 residues. V dropped 6 bases and J dropped 3; count of bases not matched to a gene: 14. CDR1 is LNHDA, CDR2 SQIVND, per germline (reference sequence). The CDR3 bases are TGTGCCAGTAGCGAAACAGGGGGCGGGTTGAAGGACACTGAAGCTTTCTTT. Its translation: CASSETGGGLKDTEAFF.

The chain employs TRBV6-1 and TRBJ2-2; maybe TRBD1 (6 bases). From germline, CDR1 is MNHNS and CDR2 SASEGT. The CDR3 totals 16 residues. V was clipped by 1 base and J by 5 bases, with 14 bases between them. This CDR3 reads CASSEVGTRGTGELFF. Here the CDR3 DNA reads TGTGCCAGCAGTGAAGTTGGCACGAGGGGGACCGGGGAGCTGTTTTTT.